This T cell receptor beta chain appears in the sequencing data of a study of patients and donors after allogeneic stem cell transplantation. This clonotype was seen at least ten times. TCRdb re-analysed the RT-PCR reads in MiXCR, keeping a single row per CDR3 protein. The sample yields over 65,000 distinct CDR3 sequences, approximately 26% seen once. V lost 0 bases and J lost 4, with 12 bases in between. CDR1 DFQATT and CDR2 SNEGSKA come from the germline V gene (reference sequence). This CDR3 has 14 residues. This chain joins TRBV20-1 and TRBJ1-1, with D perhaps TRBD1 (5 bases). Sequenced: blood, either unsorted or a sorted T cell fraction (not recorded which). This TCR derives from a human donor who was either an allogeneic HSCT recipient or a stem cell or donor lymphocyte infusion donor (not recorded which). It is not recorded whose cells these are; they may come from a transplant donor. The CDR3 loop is CSARDQGAGTEAFF. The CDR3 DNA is TGCAGTGCTAGAGATCAGGGTGCAGGCACTGAAGCTTTCTTT.